The rows below give T cell receptor beta chains drawn from one sample of a study of T cell responses to AZD1222 COVID-19 vaccine. Using immunoSEQ multiplex PCR, the repertoire was profiled, and TCRdb retains in-frame clones only, with some absent. The repertoire consists of approximately 160,000 clones, with around 92% occurring once and the leading ten covering less than 1.3%. The sequences come from peripheral blood, collected 28 days after the second AZD1222 dose. The receptors were sampled from an adult who received the AZD1222 COVID-19 vaccine. Each CDR3 is given with its conserved first and last residue. The D gene is left open where the match is weak. Rows may omit the clone size; those that give it use once, few, many or a size class.

size | D | J | V | CDR3 | DNA
- | - | TRBJ1-4 | TRBV9 | CASSPPDSSDEKLFF | TGTGCCAGCAGCCCTCCCGACAGTTCCGATGAAAAACTGTTTTTT
- | - | TRBJ1-3 | TRBV10-3 | CATLRQYGNTIYF | TGTGCCACCCTTCGGCAGTATGGAAACACCATATATTTT
- | - | TRBJ1-5 | TRBV7-2 | CASSLVGRQPQHF | TGTGCCAGCAGCTTAGTAGGGAGACAGCCCCAGCATTTT
- | - | TRBJ2-2 | TRBV7-8 | CASSGRTTGELFF | TGTGCCAGCAGCGGGAGGACCACCGGGGAGCTGTTTTTT
once | - | TRBJ2-1 | TRBV9 | CASSVDPSGVSYNEQFF | TGTGCCAGCAGCGTAGATCCGTCCGGAGTCTCCTACAATGAGCAGTTCTTC
- | TRBD1 | TRBJ1-3 | TRBV6-5 | CASRDRGTAGNTIYF | TGTGCCAGCAGGGACCGGGGGACAGCCGGAAACACCATATATTTT
- | TRBD1 | TRBJ1-2 | TRBV7-9 | CASSLFQDRGLGYTF | TGTGCCAGCAGCTTATTCCAGGACAGGGGGCTTGGCTACACCTTC
once | - | TRBJ2-1 | TRBV7-9 | CASSYNEQFF | TGTGCCAGCAGCTACAATGAGCAGTTCTTC
- | - | TRBJ2-7 | TRBV29-1 | CSVGGYEQYF | TGCAGCGTTGGGGGATACGAGCAGTACTTC
- | - | TRBJ2-2 | TRBV27 | CASSLLPTGELFF | TGTGCCAGCAGTTTATTGCCAACCGGGGAGCTGTTTTTT
- | TRBD1 | TRBJ1-2 | TRBV11-2 | CASSLGRQGGAGGYTF | TGTGCCAGCAGCTTAGGGAGACAGGGAGGAGCGGGGGGCTACACCTTC
- | - | TRBJ2-2 | TRBV18 | CASSPQGYTGELFF | TGTGCCAGCTCACCTCAGGGTTACACCGGGGAGCTGTTTTTT
- | - | TRBJ2-5 | TRBV5-4 | CASSSPQDSQETQYF | TGTGCCAGCAGCTCCCCACAGGACTCCCAAGAGACCCAGTACTTC
- | - | TRBJ1-4 | TRBV2 | CASSEGRNEKLFF | TGTGCCAGCAGTGAGGGGCGGAATGAAAAACTGTTTTTT
- | - | TRBJ2-3 | TRBV7-9 | CASSHRQLSTDTQYF | TGTGCCAGCAGCCATCGACAGCTTAGCACAGATACGCAGTATTTT
- | - | TRBJ1-1 | TRBV7-9 | CASSPGTWMNTEAFF | TGTGCCAGCAGCCCCGGGACATGGATGAACACTGAAGCTTTCTTT
once | - | TRBJ1-3 | TRBV3-1/TRBV3-2 | CASSQGGDTIYF | TGTGCCAGCAGCCAAGGCGGGGACACCATATATTTT
- | - | TRBJ2-3 | TRBV6-4 | CASSYRISDTQYF | TGTGCCAGCAGTTACAGGATTTCAGATACGCAGTATTTT
- | - | TRBJ2-7 | TRBV6-1 | CASSEWTDEQYF | TGTGCCAGCAGTGAATGGACCGACGAGCAGTACTTC
once | TRBD1 | TRBJ1-4 | TRBV4-1 | CASSQDRYRGREKLFF | TGCGCCAGCAGCCAAGATAGATACAGGGGGCGAGAAAAACTGTTTTTT
- | - | TRBJ1-2 | TRBV3-1/TRBV3-2 | CASSQRALGHGYTF | TGTGCCAGCAGCCAACGCGCTCTGGGTCATGGCTACACCTTC
once | TRBD1 | TRBJ1-1 | TRBV10-3 | CAISTPGSDRTEAFF | TGTGCCATCAGTACACCAGGGTCGGACAGGACTGAAGCTTTCTTT
- | - | TRBJ2-7 | TRBV19 | CASGKSGTGPYEQYF | TGTGCCAGCGGAAAGAGCGGGACAGGACCCTACGAGCAGTACTTC
- | - | TRBJ1-5 | TRBV13 | CASSLRNQPQHF | TGTGCCAGCAGCTTAAGGAATCAGCCCCAGCATTTT
- | TRBD1 | TRBJ1-2 | TRBV28 | CASSSPPTGKGYTF | TGTGCCAGCAGTTCACCCCCGACAGGGAAAGGCTACACCTTC
few | TRBD1 | TRBJ1-2 | TRBV6-5 | CASSYSQGGLDGYTF | TGTGCCAGCAGTTACTCGCAGGGGGGGCTTGATGGCTACACCTTC
- | - | TRBJ1-1 | TRBV12-3/TRBV12-4 | CASSLLTRTEAFF | TGTGCCAGCAGTCTTCTGACGCGCACTGAAGCTTTCTTT
- | - | TRBJ1-5 | TRBV7-2 | CASTHGVQPQHF | TGTGCCAGCACCCATGGGGTCCAGCCCCAGCATTTT
- | - | TRBJ2-7 | TRBV6-5 | CASSPTGRAYEQYF | TGTGCCAGCAGTCCCACCGGACGGGCCTACGAGCAGTACTTC
- | - | TRBJ2-5 | TRBV27 | CASSFIGVGGETQYF | TGTGCCAGCAGTTTTATCGGCGTCGGCGGGGAGACCCAGTACTTC
- | - | TRBJ1-2 | TRBV9 | CASSTDSRGYTF | TGTGCCAGCAGCACGGACAGTCGCGGCTACACCTTC
- | - | TRBJ1-5 | TRBV18 | CASSPGNQNSNQPQHF | TGTGCCAGCTCCCCCGGGAACCAGAATAGCAATCAGCCCCAGCATTTT
- | - | TRBJ1-1 | TRBV6-4 | CASSAEEGTEAFF | TGTGCCAGCAGTGCGGAAGAGGGGACTGAAGCTTTCTTT
once | - | TRBJ1-2 | TRBV5-1 | CASSTQTGPYGYTF | TGCGCCAGCAGCACCCAGACAGGCCCCTATGGCTACACCTTC
- | - | TRBJ2-1 | TRBV9 | CASSVGGSGFDEQFF | TGTGCCAGCAGCGTAGGAGGCTCTGGATTCGATGAGCAGTTCTTC
- | TRBD1 | TRBJ1-5 | TRBV7-2 | CASSLPGGSQPQHF | TGTGCCAGCAGCTTACCAGGGGGTAGTCAGCCCCAGCATTTT
- | - | TRBJ1-2 | TRBV29-1 | CSVEGNSLGYTF | TGCAGCGTTGAGGGGAATTCTTTGGGCTACACCTTC
- | - | TRBJ1-5 | TRBV2 | CASSERGGNQPQHF | TGTGCCAGCAGCGAACGGGGGGGAAATCAGCCCCAGCATTTT
- | - | TRBJ1-1 | TRBV2 | CASSPGGPYTEAFF | TGTGCCAGCTCGCCCGGGGGACCTTACACTGAAGCTTTCTTT
- | - | TRBJ1-5 | TRBV12-5 | CASGLRLDNQPQHF | TGTGCTAGTGGTTTGCGACTGGACAATCAGCCCCAGCATTTT
- | TRBD2 | TRBJ2-6 | TRBV19 | CASSSGSSGANVLTF | TGTGCCAGTAGTAGCGGGAGCTCTGGGGCCAACGTCCTGACTTTC
few | - | TRBJ1-1 | TRBV18 | CASSPYPRQHTEAFF | TGTGCCAGCTCACCCTACCCCCGGCAGCACACTGAAGCTTTCTTT
- | - | TRBJ1-1 | TRBV27 | CASKQQGVDTEAFF | TGTGCCAGCAAGCAACAGGGTGTTGACACTGAAGCTTTCTTT
- | TRBD1 | TRBJ1-2 | TRBV7-6 | CASSLARGPYGYTF | TGTGCCAGCAGCTTAGCTAGGGGGCCCTATGGCTACACCTTC
- | TRBD1 | TRBJ1-2 | TRBV12-3/TRBV12-4 | CASSRTGGRGYTF | TGTGCCAGCAGCCGGACAGGGGGCCGGGGCTACACCTTC
- | - | TRBJ2-3 | TRBV6-4 | CASSAQMKGGPDTQYF | TGTGCCAGCAGTGCCCAAATGAAGGGGGGTCCAGATACGCAGTATTTT
- | - | TRBJ2-1 | TRBV4-2 | CASSQDSNEQFF | TGTGCCAGCAGCCAAGACAGCAATGAGCAGTTCTTC
- | - | TRBJ2-3 | TRBV6-5 | CASTPGEGTDTQYF | TGTGCCAGCACCCCGGGGGAAGGCACAGATACGCAGTATTTT
- | - | TRBJ2-1 | TRBV3-1/TRBV3-2 | CASSQGYRADEQFF | TGTGCCAGCAGCCAAGGGTATAGGGCAGATGAGCAGTTCTTC
- | - | TRBJ1-1 | TRBV6-6 | CASSKLGNTEAFF | TGTGCCAGCAGCAAACTTGGGAACACTGAAGCTTTCTTT
- | - | TRBJ2-7 | TRBV27 | CASRLHGIREQYF | TGTGCCAGCAGACTCCACGGGATTCGCGAGCAGTACTTC
- | - | TRBJ1-1 | TRBV29-1 | CSVERNTEAFF | TGCAGCGTTGAAAGGAACACTGAAGCTTTCTTT
- | - | TRBJ2-7 | TRBV5-1 | CASSPDGFYEQYF | TGCGCCAGCAGCCCCGACGGGTTCTACGAGCAGTACTTC
- | - | TRBJ1-2 | TRBV7-9 | CASSLTYEPTLYGYTF | TGTGCCAGCAGCCTAACCTATGAGCCCACTCTCTATGGCTACACCTTC
- | TRBD1 | TRBJ1-6 | TRBV5-5 | CASSLTGGEGNSPLHF | TGTGCCAGCAGCTTAACAGGGGGCGAGGGTAATTCACCCCTCCACTTT